The clone carrying this T cell receptor beta chain was recorded many times. Its antigen is undetermined. TCRdb redid the calling of the RT-PCR reads with MiXCR, one entry per CDR3 protein. The sample holds 500,000 to 750,000 distinct CDR3 sequences, about 15% seen once. Losses at the gene ends were 5 bases for V and 4 bases for J; bases not matched to a gene: 3. The CDR3 covers 12 residues. CDR1 and CDR2 from the germline V gene are SGHKS and YYEKEE (reference sequence). The data stem from a study of response to subunit inactivated influenza vaccine. Study results and limitations: Authors suggested each seasonal flu vaccination may recruit only limited numbers of new T cells.

The sample in question was PBMCs from blood, obtained about 13 days after vaccination. The TCR sequence derives from a man between 50 and 59 years old who received an inactivated influenza vaccine. The chain couples TRBV5-5 to TRBJ2-7; 7 nucleotides match TRBD1. The chain's CDR3 is CASSWTGYEQYF. CDR3 coding DNA: TGTGCCAGCAGTTGGACAGGTTACGAGCAGTACTTC.